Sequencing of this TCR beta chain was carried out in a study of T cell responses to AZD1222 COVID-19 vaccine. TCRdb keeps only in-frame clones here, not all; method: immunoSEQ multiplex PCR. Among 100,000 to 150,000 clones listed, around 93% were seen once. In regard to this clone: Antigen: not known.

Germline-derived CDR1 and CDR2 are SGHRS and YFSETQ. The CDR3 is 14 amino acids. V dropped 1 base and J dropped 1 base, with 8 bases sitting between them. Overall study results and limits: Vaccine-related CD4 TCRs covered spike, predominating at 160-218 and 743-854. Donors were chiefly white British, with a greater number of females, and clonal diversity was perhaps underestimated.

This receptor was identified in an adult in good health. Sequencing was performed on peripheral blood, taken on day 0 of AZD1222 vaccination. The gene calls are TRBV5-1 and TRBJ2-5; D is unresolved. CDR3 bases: TGCGCCAGCAGCTTGCTGGATACCCAAGAGACCCAGTACTTC. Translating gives CASSLLDTQETQYF.